Below are 30 T cell receptor beta chains sequenced from a single sample in a study of early T cells in non-severe SARS-CoV-2 infection. TCRdb ran MiXCR on the 5' RACE reads and lists one entry per CDR3 protein. The sample has about 63,000 distinct CDR3 sequences, over 10% seen once. The sample consisted of whole blood. The receptors were gathered from an adult who was a healthcare worker with PCR-confirmed SARS-CoV-2 infection or an uninfected control (not recorded which).

This clonotype was seen ten or more times. The chain uses TRBV7-9 and TRBJ1-6; 7 nucleotides agree with TRBD1. The CDR3 length is 15 residues. The germline V gene encodes CDR1 SEHNR and CDR2 FQNEAQ (reference sequence). After removal of 2 bases from V and 7 bases from J, the junction contained 5 bases not matched to a gene. This CDR3 reads CASSLFGQENSPLHF. The CDR3 DNA reads TGTGCCAGCAGCTTATTTGGACAGGAGAATTCACCCCTCCACTTT.

The chain uses TRBV7-9 and TRBJ2-7; TRBD1 agrees at 9 bases. Looked up from germline, CDR1 is SEHNR and CDR2 is FQNEAQ (reference sequence). V was pared by 1 base and J by 6 bases, with 7 bases of the junction left unmatched. This CDR3 is built from 15 residues. The CDR3 protein is CASSLVRQGGTEQYF. CDR3 nucleotide sequence: TGTGCCAGCAGCTTAGTAAGACAGGGGGGCACCGAGCAGTACTTC.

This clonotype showed up many times. The chain links TRBV29-1 to TRBJ2-3, with a tentative D call TRBD1 (6 bases). CDR3 size: 12 residues. Germline V gene sequence: CDR1 SQVTM, CDR2 ANQGSEA. With 7 bases removed from V and 1 base from J, the gap between germline ends came to 9 bases. The chain's CDR3 is CSGQDRTDTQYF. Written as DNA, the CDR3 is TGCAGCGGACAGGATCGCACAGATACGCAGTATTTT.

This clonotype was observed at least ten times. Here the CDR3 reads CASRLDGGSSNEQFF. CDR3 DNA: TGTGCCAGCAGGCTCGATGGGGGCTCGTCTAATGAGCAGTTCTTC. This chain joins TRBV12-3 or TRBV12-4 and TRBJ2-1; tentative D call: TRBD1 (6 bases). V was cut by 6 bases and J by 7 bases, with 19 bases left in between. The length of the CDR3 is 15 residues.

V usage is TRBV5-1 and J usage is TRBJ1-4; maybe TRBD1 (6 bases). The CDR3 covers 15 residues. The germline gives CDR1 SGHRS, CDR2 YFSETQ. V was cut by 6 bases and J by 5 bases, with 17 bases left in between. In DNA, the CDR3 is TGCGCCAGCACGGAGGTTACAGGGAAGAATGAAAAACTGTTTTTT. Amino acid sequence: CASTEVTGKNEKLFF.

The genes are TRBV5-1 and TRBJ1-2; 9 bases align to TRBD1. From germline, CDR1 is SGHRS and CDR2 YFSETQ. V dropped 2 bases and J dropped 3; count of bases not matched to a gene: 14. This CDR3 has 18 residues. CDR3 protein: CASSLVPPGTGSHYGYTF. The CDR3 DNA reads TGCGCCAGCAGCTTAGTCCCCCCCGGGACAGGGTCTCACTATGGCTACACCTTC. The variable domain in full, with the rest retrieved from reference TRBV5-1 and TRBJ1-2, is KAGVTQTPRYLIKTRGQQVTLSCSPISGHRSVSWYQQTPGQGLQFLFEYFSETQRNKGNFPGRFSGRQFSNSRSEMNVSTLELGDSALYLCASSLVPPGTGSHYGYTFGSGTRLTVV.

The sample holds a few counts of this clonotype. The rearrangement joins TRBV19 to TRBJ2-7; TRBD2 matches at 11 bases. Germline V gene sequence: CDR1 LNHDA, CDR2 SQIVND (reference sequence). V shed 2 bases and J 5 bases; nucleotides not matched to a gene: 2. The CDR3 spans 14 residues. This CDR3 is CASSILAGGDEQYF. In DNA, the CDR3 is TGTGCCAGTAGTATACTAGCGGGGGGCGACGAGCAGTACTTC.

A word on this clonotype: The junction and the germline gene differ at one end; a read error may be behind it. This chain links TRBV6-1 with TRBJ2-2; TRBD2 aligns across 7 bases. Germline-derived CDR1 and CDR2 are MNHNS and SASEGT. The CDR3 is 15 residues long. CDR3 sequence (DNA): TGTACCAGCAGTGGGAGGGCCCTGGGCACCGGGGAGCTGTTTTTT. It yields the protein CTSSGRALGTGELFF.

This chain uses TRBV20-1 with TRBJ2-7; D is tentatively TRBD1 or TRBD2 (6 bases each). This CDR3 spans 15 amino acids. CDR1 is DFQATT, CDR2 SNEGSKA, per germline (reference sequence). Trimming pared 0 bases from V and 6 bases from J, leaving 18 bases between. The CDR3 nucleotides read TGCAGTGCTAGAGATCTAGCACGGGGGCTATCCGAGCAGTACTTC. This codes for CSARDLARGLSEQYF.

This clonotype was observed many times. The chain uses TRBV29-1 and TRBJ2-7; D ambiguous. Trimming removed 0 bases at V and 6 bases at J, with 9 bases between. The CDR3 runs to 12 residues. The germline gives CDR1 SQVTM, CDR2 ANQGSEA. CDR3 DNA: TGCAGCGTTGAAGATCTCGGCAGCGAGCAGTACTTC. Translating gives CSVEDLGSEQYF.

This clonotype was seen a handful of times. This chain links TRBV19 with TRBJ2-1; 12 bases line up with TRBD2. The CDR3 is made up of 15 amino acids. Unmatched junction bases numbered 5, after V lost 3 bases and J lost 8 bases. In germline, CDR1 is LNHDA, CDR2 SQIVND (reference sequence). Here the CDR3 DNA reads TGTGCCAGTAGTATTAGGACTAGCGGGGTCGATGAGCAGTTCTTC. Protein: CASSIRTSGVDEQFF.

There are a few counts of this clonotype. The V gene is TRBV6-1, the J gene TRBJ1-5; the D is unclear. The CDR3 is 13 amino acids. The germline gives CDR1 MNHNS, CDR2 SASEGT. Trimming took 3 bases from V and 7 from J, leaving 10 bases between them. The CDR3 loop is CASSDLGYQPQHF. In DNA form, the CDR3 reads TGTGCCAGCAGTGATTTAGGATACCAGCCCCAGCATTTT.

The chain has TRBV27 and TRBJ1-2; D is uncertain. This CDR3 is built from 16 residues. Deletions cut 2 bases from V and 2 bases from J, with 15 bases between. CDR1 is MNHEY and CDR2 is SMNVEV in the germline V gene (reference sequence). The CDR3 DNA reads as TGTGCCAGCAGTTTAGAGGCCCAAACTCACAACTATGGCTACACCTTC. It specifies CASSLEAQTHNYGYTF.

In its sample, this clonotype was seen many times. This rearrangement joins TRBV4-1 to TRBJ2-7, with 9 bases identical to TRBD1. With 1 base clipped from V and 7 bases from J, the junction kept 5 bases outside the gene matches. The germline V gene encodes CDR1 MGHRA and CDR2 YSYEKL. This CDR3 is 14 amino acids long. This CDR3 reads CASSQVQGAGEQYF. The CDR3 DNA reads TGCGCCAGCAGCCAAGTACAGGGGGCAGGGGAGCAGTACTTC.

To note about this clonotype: Being one base from a much bigger clone, this may be a read error. This chain joins TRBV7-9 and TRBJ2-1, with 11 bases fitting TRBD1. The V gene end was trimmed by 5 bases and the J gene end by 11 bases; junction bases not matched to a gene: 8. This CDR3 comprises 14 residues. Germline loops: CDR1 SEHNR, CDR2 FQNEAQ (reference sequence). CDR3 sequence (DNA): TGTGCCAGCAGCCTAGGGACAGGGGGAACTAAGCAGTTCTTC. Translated, it gives CASSLGTGGTKQFF.

The chain uses TRBV12-3 or TRBV12-4 and TRBJ2-6; a weak D match, TRBD2 (6 bases). V lost 3 bases and J 3 bases, leaving 9 bases between the germline ends. The CDR3 is 15 residues long. The CDR3 protein is CASSFIGGGANVLTF. The CDR3 coding sequence is TGTGCCAGCAGTTTTATCGGGGGTGGGGCCAACGTCCTGACTTTC.

This clonotype was counted many times. The V and J genes are TRBV4-3 and TRBJ2-1; 14 bases are a match to TRBD2. The ends lost 0 bases at V and 5 bases at J; junction bases unmatched: 3. The CDR3 is 17 residues long. The germline V gene has CDR1 LGHNA and CDR2 YSLEER. The CDR3 sequence: CASSQDRGLAGDNEQFF. For the CDR3, the DNA is TGCGCCAGCAGCCAAGATAGGGGACTAGCGGGGGACAATGAGCAGTTCTTC.

This clonotype has ten or more counts. This chain links TRBV30 with TRBJ1-5; a possible D gene is TRBD1 (6 bases). The germline V gene encodes CDR1 GTSNPN and CDR2 SVGIG (reference sequence). The length of the CDR3 is 12 residues. V was shortened by 0 bases and J by 11 bases, with 11 bases between the two germline ends. The CDR3 loop reads CAWSVQGPAQHF. The CDR3 DNA sequence: TGTGCCTGGAGTGTACAGGGACCTGCCCAGCATTTT.

Many counts were recorded for this clonotype. V and J are TRBV27 and TRBJ1-2; TRBD1 agrees at 9 bases. Germline CDR1 and CDR2: MNHEY and SMNVEV (reference sequence). The J segment lost 4 bases and the V segment lost 4 bases, leaving 1 base of the junction unmatched. The CDR3 runs 13 residues. Written as DNA, the CDR3 is TGTGCCAGCAGTTGGACAGGGGCCTATGGCTACACCTTC. This encodes CASSWTGAYGYTF.

This clonotype was counted only a few times. The V gene is TRBV29-1, the J gene TRBJ1-2, with 8 bases matching TRBD1. Trimming cost V 4 bases and J 4 bases; bases outside gene matches: 5. The CDR3 consists of 13 residues. Germline CDR1 and CDR2: SQVTM and ANQGSEA. This CDR3 reads CSVAAGGSYGYTF. CDR3 coding DNA: TGCAGCGTTGCCGCAGGGGGCAGCTATGGCTACACCTTC.

The chain has TRBV20-1 and TRBJ2-7; possible D gene TRBD1, 6 bases. The CDR3 sequence is 15 residues long. V lost 1 base, J lost 0 bases, and 13 bases lay in between. Looked up from germline, CDR1 is DFQATT and CDR2 is SNEGSKA (reference sequence). The CDR3 protein is CSARVGHQVSYEQYF. The CDR3 coding sequence is TGCAGTGCTAGAGTGGGACATCAAGTCTCCTACGAGCAGTACTTC.

This rearrangement joins TRBV6-1 to TRBJ2-1; 14 bases match TRBD2. V gave up 6 bases and J gave up 1 base; unmatched junction bases: 8. Germline CDR1 is MNHNS and CDR2 is SASEGT. The length of the CDR3 is 18 residues. CDR3 nucleotides: TGTGCCAGCAGCTCTGGACTAGCGGGGGGCTGGTCCTACAATGAGCAGTTCTTC. Its protein is CASSSGLAGGWSYNEQFF.

This clonotype was found a few times. The rearrangement links TRBV27 to TRBJ1-2; D might be TRBD1 (5 bases). V lost 2 bases, J lost 8 bases, and 15 bases lay in between. In germline, CDR1 is MNHEY, CDR2 SMNVEV (reference sequence). The CDR3 covers 14 residues. CDR3 sequence: CASSLAGSPWGYTF. The CDR3, as DNA: TGTGCCAGCAGTTTAGCAGGGAGCCCCTGGGGCTACACCTTC.

About this clonotype itself: A clone one base away is much larger, so this may be a read error. Without the conserved terminal phenylalanine or tryptophan, this CDR3 likely stems from a read error. This chain joins TRBV3-1 and TRBJ2-3; 13 positions match TRBD2. Losses at the gene ends were 2 bases for V and 2 bases for J; bases not matched to a gene: 4. CDR1 LGHDT and CDR2 YNNKEL come from the germline V gene (reference sequence). This CDR3 has 17 amino acids. The CDR3 protein is CASSQQGLAGDTDTQYY. CDR3 in DNA: TGTGCCAGCAGCCAACAAGGACTAGCGGGGGACACAGATACGCAGTATTAT.

There are many counts of this clonotype. CDR3 protein: CASSSFVNNEQFF. For the CDR3, the DNA is TGTGCCAGCAGCTCCTTTGTTAACAATGAGCAGTTCTTC. The chain recombines TRBV11-2 with TRBJ2-1; D uncertain. The CDR3 contains 13 residues. V was cut by 4 bases and J by 5 bases, with 9 bases left in between. Per germline, CDR1 SGHAT and CDR2 FQNNGV. Combining the CDR3 with reference TRBV11-2 and TRBJ2-1 gives the whole variable domain EAGVAQSPRYKIIEKRQSVAFWCNPISGHATLYWYQQILGQGPKLLIQFQNNGVVDDSQLPKDRFSAERLKGVDSTLKIQPAKLEDSAVYLCASSSFVNNEQFFGPGTRLTVL.

This clonotype was seen at least ten times. The chain uses TRBV3-2 and TRBJ1-5. TRBV3-2 is listed as a pseudogene. The CDR3 extends over 12 amino acids. This CDR3 is CASSPHHQPQHF. The CDR3 DNA sequence: TGTGCCAGCAGCCCCCATCATCAGCCCCAGCATTTT.

In this sample, this clonotype turned up a few times. In DNA form, the CDR3 reads TGTGCCAGCAGTCGAATGGGCGGGGCCAACGTCCTGACTTTC. Translating gives CASSRMGGANVLTF. The chain has TRBV12-3 or TRBV12-4 and TRBJ2-6, with D hard to call. This CDR3 is 14 amino acids long. The V gene lost 5 bases and the J gene lost 4 bases, with 9 bases spanning the gap.

In this sample, this clonotype turned up many times. The CDR3 DNA is TGTGCCAGCAGCTTAAGCGCGACACCGAGTCGTGAAGCTTTCTTT. This sequence encodes CASSLSATPSREAFF. This chain links TRBV7-6 with TRBJ1-1; D not certain. The CDR3 totals 15 residues. Germline lookup yields CDR1 SGHVS and CDR2 FNYEAQ. V dropped 2 bases and J dropped 7 bases, with 17 bases sitting between them. Supplemented by reference TRBV7-6 and TRBJ1-1, the full variable domain reads GAGVSQSPRYKVTKRGQDVALRCDPISGHVSLYWYRQALGQGPEFLTYFNYEAQQDKSGLPNDRFSAERPEGSISTLTIQRTEQRDSAMYRCASSLSATPSREAFFGQGTRLTVV.

The chain joins TRBV11-2 to TRBJ1-4; D perhaps matches TRBD1 (6 bases). This CDR3 contains 15 residues. V was trimmed by 4 bases and J by 5 bases, leaving 14 bases between them. From germline, CDR1 is SGHAT and CDR2 FQNNGV. The CDR3 here is CASSSSRGANEKLFF. In nucleotides, the CDR3 is TGTGCCAGCAGCTCGTCACGGGGGGCGAATGAAAAACTGTTTTTT. Using reference TRBV11-2 and TRBJ1-4 for the parts outside the CDR3, the full variable domain is EAGVAQSPRYKIIEKRQSVAFWCNPISGHATLYWYQQILGQGPKLLIQFQNNGVVDDSQLPKDRFSAERLKGVDSTLKIQPAKLEDSAVYLCASSSSRGANEKLFFGSGTQLSVL.

This clonotype was seen ten or more times. J is TRBJ2-3 and V is TRBV29-1; D gene uncertain. The V and J ends lost 6 bases and 0 bases respectively, with 10 bases between them. The germline gives CDR1 SQVTM, CDR2 ANQGSEA. The CDR3 sequence is 13 residues long. CDR3 sequence (DNA): TGCAGCGTCCGGACGGCTAGCACAGATACGCAGTATTTT. Translation: CSVRTASTDTQYF.